These 2 T cell receptor beta chains were sequenced from one sample in a study of cytomegalovirus exposure and HLA in healthy donors. Primers for the PCR totalled 60 Vbeta and 13 Jbeta. Clones were sequenced by immunoSEQ multiplex PCR, and TCRdb holds only the in-frame ones, with some missing. Of approximately 110,000 clones listed, roughly 73% are singletons. Specimen: PBMCs. The receptors were sampled from a man between 60 and 75 years old in good health and CMV-seropositive.

The chain has TRBV5-1 and TRBJ2-7; D not resolved. The CDR3 contains 16 residues. V was pared by 0 bases and J by 0 bases, with 13 bases between. Germline CDR1 reads SGHRS; CDR2 reads YFSETQ. The CDR3 spells CASSLAEASSSYEQYF. Written as DNA, the CDR3 is TGCGCCAGCAGCTTGGCCGAGGCTTCTAGCTCCTACGAGCAGTACTTC.

The V and J genes are TRBV5-8 and TRBJ1-4; D is undetermined. This CDR3 spans 13 amino acids. Germline V gene data show CDR1 as SGHTS and CDR2 as YDEGEE. V lost 6 bases to trimming and J lost 4 bases, with 10 bases between them. The CDR3 loop is CASNRGFNEKLFF. DNA for the CDR3: TGTGCCAGCAATCGGGGTTTTAATGAAAAACTGTTTTTT.